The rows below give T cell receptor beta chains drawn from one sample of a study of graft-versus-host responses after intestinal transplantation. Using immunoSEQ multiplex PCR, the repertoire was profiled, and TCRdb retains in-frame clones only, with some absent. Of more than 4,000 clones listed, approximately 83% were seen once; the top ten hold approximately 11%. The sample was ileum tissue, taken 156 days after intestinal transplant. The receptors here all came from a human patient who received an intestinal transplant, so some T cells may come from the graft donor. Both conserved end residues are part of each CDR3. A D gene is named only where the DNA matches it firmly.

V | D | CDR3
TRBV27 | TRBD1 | CASSLSGQGAYNEQFF
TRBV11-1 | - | CASSFLTQGYSYEQYF
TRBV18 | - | CASSGGGGRVQPQHF
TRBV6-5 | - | CASSYGGQTEAFF
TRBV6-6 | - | CASGGALYGYTF
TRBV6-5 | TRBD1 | CASSYRQGAKGYTF
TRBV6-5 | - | CASSPGTEAFF
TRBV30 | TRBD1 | CAWSPGQGAGDTQYF
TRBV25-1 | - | CASSPGQGFGSPLHF
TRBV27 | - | CASGRESYEQYF
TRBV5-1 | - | CASSLEMGEHHYSNQPQHF
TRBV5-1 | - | CASSLRVAGELFF
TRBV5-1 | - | CASSLGNYGYTF
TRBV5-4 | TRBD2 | CASRKTGTSSTGELFF
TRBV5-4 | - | CASSPYLQVGEQYF
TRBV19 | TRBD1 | CASSYRDSRSSYEQYF
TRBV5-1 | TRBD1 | CASSLNPGQGGEKLFF
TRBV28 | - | CASSFDLSGYEQFF
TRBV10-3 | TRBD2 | CAISESMKAGEGEQYF
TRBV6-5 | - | CASGQPQHF